What follows describes a single T cell receptor (beta chain). Its antigen is currently unknown. This specimen belongs to a study of a mutant IDH1 vaccine in newly diagnosed glioma. Study summary: Every participant had undergone radiotherapy, temozolomide, or both before, and most underwent both. Week 35 was assigned to visit V12, and week 47 was assigned to visit V13.

This table comes from immunoSEQ multiplex PCR, and its TCRdb copy is limited to in-frame clones, with some not included. Among tens of thousands of clones listed, around 83% were seen once. V was clipped by 4 bases and J by 14 bases; unmatched bases: 10. The CDR3 runs 13 residues. The germline V gene has CDR1 SEHNR and CDR2 FQNEAQ (reference sequence). Study findings and constraints: Pseudoprogression seemed unrelated to changes in top peripheral T cell clonotypes.

Time point: week 47, end of study. Vaccine doses each comprised 300 ug of mutant IDH1 20-mer peptide, with topical imiquimod. The chain carries TRBV7-9 and TRBJ2-1; the match to TRBD2 covers 8 bases. Sequencing used PBMCs, obtained from a glioma patient whose treatment included an IDH1 peptide vaccine. This sequence was found in a woman aged 50 to 60 with glioma. The CDR3 reads CASSSAGAREEFF. CDR3 coding DNA: TGTGCCAGCAGCTCTGCTGGGGCGCGGGAGGAGTTCTTC.